This TCR beta chain was found in a study of cytomegalovirus exposure and HLA in healthy donors. Study overall: Falling in the Caucasian-associated ancestry cluster were 80% to 85% of a few hundred genotyped donors. Study-level findings and limits: In vitro, a few CMV-associated chains proved specific for CMV antigens. TCR beta sequences reportedly predicted most subjects' HLA-A and HLA-B alleles accurately.

All the people who gave samples were healthy bone marrow donors. Notes on this clone: No antigen is known for it.

V lost 4 bases and J lost 5; bases outside the gene matches: 10. The CDR3 spans 16 residues. Germline CDR1 SGDLS, CDR2 YYNGEE. With 60 Vbeta and 13 Jbeta primers, the PCR was carried out. Clones were read by immunoSEQ multiplex PCR, and TCRdb kept only the in-frame ones, dropping some. Listed are just over 150,000 clones; 1% to 1.5% falls within the top ten. This chain connects TRBV9 to TRBJ2-5, with TRBD2 identical over 11 bases. The TCR sequence derives from a woman aged 60-70 years in good health and CMV-seronegative. The sequenced material came from PBMCs. As DNA, the CDR3 is TGTGCCAGCAGCTCGGGTAGCGGGGGGGCCTTGGAGACCCAGTACTTC. Residues: CASSSGSGGALETQYF.